What follows are 7 T cell receptor beta chains derived from one specimen sequenced in a study of cytomegalovirus exposure and HLA in healthy donors. The PCR was carried out with 60 Vbeta primers and 13 Jbeta primers. Profiling relied on immunoSEQ multiplex PCR, and the TCRdb table lists in-frame clones only, not all of them. The sample includes approximately 100,000 clones, around 10% of them seen just once. Specimen: PBMCs. Receptors were obtained from a man aged 35-49 years in good health and CMV-seropositive.

The chain couples TRBV4-1 to TRBJ2-1; 13 bases are shared with TRBD2. This CDR3 is 17 amino acids long. CDR1 MGHRA and CDR2 YSYEKL come from the germline V gene. The V segment lost 3 bases and the J segment 9 bases; nucleotides outside the gene matches: 11. CDR3 DNA: TGCGCCAGCAGCCAGCCAACTAGCGGGAGGGCCTTGCGTGAGCAGTTCTTC. It codes for CASSQPTSGRALREQFF.

This chain's CDR3 is CASSLDIAGSYEQYF. For the CDR3, the DNA is TGTGCCAGCAGCTTAGATATCGCAGGCTCCTACGAGCAGTACTTC. This chain links TRBV7-9 with TRBJ2-7, with D uncertain. Germline loops: CDR1 SEHNR, CDR2 FQNEAQ (reference sequence). V shed 1 base and J shed 0 bases, with 10 bases lying between them. The CDR3 spans 15 residues.

This chain links TRBV5-5 with TRBJ1-5; D is perhaps TRBD1 (5 bases). CDR1 is SGHKS, CDR2 YYEKEE, per germline (reference sequence). V was clipped by 4 bases and J by 16 bases, with 18 bases between them. There are 12 residues in the CDR3. The CDR3 DNA reads TGTGCCAGCAGCCTTGGGGGGGACCGGGAACATTTT. Its protein product is CASSLGGDREHF.

The gene calls are TRBV11-2 and TRBJ2-7; D not certain. CDR3 length: 18 amino acids. From germline, CDR1 is SGHAT and CDR2 FQNNGV. Deletions cut 2 bases from V and 0 bases from J, with 20 bases between. The DNA for the CDR3 is TGTGCCAGCAGCTTAACCCTAGAGGAGCCCCCTAGCTCCTACGAGCAGTACTTC. Protein: CASSLTLEEPPSSYEQYF.

This clone has a handful of counts. The rearrangement links TRBV6-6 to TRBJ1-1; D may be TRBD1 (5 bases). The CDR3 is made up of 13 amino acids. Trimming left V 7 bases short and J 6 bases short, with 15 bases between. The germline V gene has CDR1 MNHNY and CDR2 SVGAGI (reference sequence). The DNA of the CDR3 is TGTGCCAGCACCCATGGGGGGTTGGCTGAAGCTTTCTTT. This codes for CASTHGGLAEAFF.

This clone has only a few counts. The CDR3 sequence is CASSYSGPVSYNEQFF. CDR3 bases: TGTGCCAGCAGTTACTCTGGTCCGGTCTCCTACAATGAGCAGTTCTTC. The chain has TRBV6-5 and TRBJ2-1; D is unclear. The germline V gene encodes CDR1 MNHEY and CDR2 SVGAGI. The CDR3 sequence is 16 residues long. The V end was cut by 0 bases, the J end by 0 bases, with 9 bases between.

This clone appeared a few times. The chain links TRBV7-9 to TRBJ2-5; maybe TRBD1 (6 bases). Trimming cost V 1 base and J 4 bases, with 16 bases left between them. CDR1 SEHNR and CDR2 FQNEAQ come from the germline V gene (reference sequence). The CDR3 totals 16 residues. The CDR3 DNA sequence: TGTGCCAGCAGCTTAGATTGGACAGTAGAAGGAGAGACCCAGTACTTC. It is translated as CASSLDWTVEGETQYF.